The 28 T cell receptor beta chains listed next were all sequenced from one sample in a study of T-cell memory formation after mild COVID-19. TCRdb processed the 5' RACE reads anew with MiXCR; each CDR3 protein has one entry. The top ten clones hold roughly 21% of a sample with fewer than 400,000 distinct CDR3 sequences, roughly 15% of them seen once. Input material: PBMCs or a T cell subset sorted from them (not recorded which). These receptors originate from a man younger than 35 who had mild COVID-19 (a few samples of this study predate the infection). Cell type and time point are not known.

A few counts support this clonotype. The rearrangement links TRBV4-2 to TRBJ2-3; 10 bases are shared with TRBD2. V was pared by 0 bases and J by 3 bases, with 6 bases of the junction left unmatched. Germline CDR1 reads LGHNA; CDR2 reads YNFKEQ. The CDR3 contains 17 residues. CDR3 in amino acids: CASSQDTSGVLTDTQYF. In nucleotides, the CDR3 is TGTGCCAGCAGCCAAGATACTAGCGGGGTCCTTACAGATACGCAGTATTTT.

This clonotype was counted at least ten times. The chain has TRBV7-2 and TRBJ2-7; TRBD1 matches 8 bases. The CDR3 is 15 residues long. The trim removed 5 bases at V and 2 bases at J, leaving 8 bases unmatched. The V gene's germline CDR1 is SGHTA and CDR2 FQGNSA. The CDR3: CASSAPHRGTYEQYF. The CDR3 nucleotides read TGTGCCAGCAGCGCGCCCCACAGGGGGACCTACGAGCAGTACTTC. The variable domain in full, completed from reference TRBV7-2 and TRBJ2-7, reads GAGVSQSPSNKVTEKGKDVELRCDPISGHTALYWYRQSLGQGLEFLIYFQGNSAPDKSGLPSDRFSAERTGGSVSTLTIQRTQQEDSAVYLCASSAPHRGTYEQYFGPGTRLTVT.

This clonotype was counted a few times. The rearrangement uses TRBV6-5 and TRBJ1-2, with no clear D. Trimming left V 7 bases short and J 5 bases short, with 20 bases between. The germline V gene has CDR1 MNHEY and CDR2 SVGAGI. The CDR3 totals 15 residues. The CDR3 spells CASTPRGIGLYGYTF. CDR3 nucleotides: TGTGCCAGCACCCCACGAGGAATAGGGCTATATGGCTACACCTTC.

In this sample, this clonotype turned up a few times. The chain joins TRBV18 to TRBJ2-5, with 10 positions matching TRBD2. The CDR3 has 14 amino acids. The germline gives CDR1 KGHSH, CDR2 LQKENI. The junction had 2 bases not matched to a gene; V was cut back by 0 bases and J by 7 bases. CDR3 protein: CASSPPGTSVTQYF. In DNA, the CDR3 is TGTGCCAGCTCACCACCGGGGACTAGCGTGACCCAGTACTTC.

This clonotype came up a few times. The chain uses TRBV28 and TRBJ1-2, with 7 bases matching TRBD1. In germline, CDR1 is MDHEN, CDR2 SYDVKM. J was trimmed by 6 bases and V by 9 bases; bases with no gene match: 4. The CDR3 sequence is 11 residues long. The CDR3 here is CASGTADGYTF. CDR3 coding DNA: TGTGCCAGTGGGACAGCCGATGGCTACACCTTC.

This clonotype was observed a few times. CDR3 region: CASSASGWEQETQYF. The CDR3 DNA follows: TGTGCCAGCAGCGCCTCAGGGTGGGAACAAGAGACCCAGTACTTC. The chain is built from TRBV9 and TRBJ2-5, with D maybe TRBD1 (5 bases). The V gene's germline CDR1 is SGDLS and CDR2 YYNGEE. Trimming took 3 bases from V and 2 from J, leaving 14 bases between them. The CDR3 sequence is 15 residues long.

This chain uses TRBV4-2 with TRBJ1-5; D gene unclear. V lost 0 bases, J lost 2 bases, and 8 bases lay in between. Germline loops: CDR1 LGHNA, CDR2 YNFKEQ. CDR3 size: 15 residues. This CDR3 is CASSQDRRGNQPQHF. CDR3 coding DNA: TGTGCCAGCAGCCAAGATCGAAGGGGCAATCAGCCCCAGCATTTT.

A few counts support this clonotype. The chain couples TRBV12-3 or TRBV12-4 to TRBJ2-5; D might be TRBD1 (6 bases). The V and J ends lost 6 bases and 6 bases respectively, with 17 bases between them. CDR3 length equals 14 residues. The CDR3 nucleotides read TGTGCCAGCAGCTCCCCGGGGACATTAAAGACCCAGTACTTC. It encodes CASSSPGTLKTQYF.

V is TRBV11-2 and J is TRBJ2-3, with D maybe TRBD2 (6 bases). CDR1 is SGHAT and CDR2 is FQNNGV in the germline V gene. The CDR3 extends over 16 amino acids. Trimming left V 3 bases short and J 5 bases short, with 18 bases between. The CDR3 nucleotides are TGTGCCAGCAGCTTCAGGCCCCCCGCTAGCGAAGATACGCAGTATTTT. Its protein is CASSFRPPASEDTQYF.

This rearrangement joins TRBV9 to TRBJ1-2; D not certain. In germline, CDR1 is SGDLS, CDR2 YYNGEE. This CDR3 spans 14 amino acids. The V and J ends lost 0 bases and 7 bases respectively, with 13 bases between them. The CDR3 region is CASSVATGEGGYTF. In DNA, the CDR3 is TGTGCCAGCAGCGTAGCTACCGGGGAGGGTGGCTACACCTTC.

The sample holds a few counts of this clonotype. This sequence joins TRBV7-2 and TRBJ1-4, with 10 nucleotides matching TRBD1. V shed 7 bases, J shed 6 bases, and the junction held 5 bases outside the gene matches. Looked up from germline, CDR1 is SGHTA and CDR2 is FQGNSA. The CDR3 loop spans 14 amino acids. CDR3 DNA sequence: TGTGCCAGCACCTCAGGGACAGGGGATGAAAAACTGTTTTTT. Translating it yields CASTSGTGDEKLFF.

This chain joins TRBV29-1 and TRBJ1-1; D remains unclear. Germline loops: CDR1 SQVTM, CDR2 ANQGSEA. Trimming cost V 8 bases and J 0 bases, with 16 bases left between them. The CDR3 loop spans 14 amino acids. CDR3 nucleotides: TGCAGCCCCCAATGTACAGTCCTGAACACTGAAGCTTTCTTT. It translates to CSPQCTVLNTEAFF.

The sample holds a few counts of this clonotype. This sequence joins TRBV7-2 and TRBJ2-7; unclear D gene. The germline V gene has CDR1 SGHTA and CDR2 FQGNSA. This CDR3 region has 12 residues. V gave up 5 bases and J gave up 4 bases, with 9 bases separating them. The CDR3 loop is CASSPQKYEQYV. CDR3 in DNA: TGTGCCAGCAGCCCCCAGAAGTACGAGCAGTACGTC.

The rearrangement joins TRBV20-1 to TRBJ2-3, with D perhaps TRBD1 (5 bases). The CDR3 covers 14 residues. Trimming pared 6 bases from V and 0 bases from J, leaving 13 bases between. Germline-derived CDR1 and CDR2 are DFQATT and SNEGSKA (reference sequence). The CDR3 DNA sequence: TGCAGTGCCGTGGACAAATCTAGCACAGATACGCAGTATTTT. Its translation is CSAVDKSSTDTQYF.

The rearrangement uses TRBV7-6 and TRBJ2-1; D not resolved. The CDR3 contains 14 residues. V shed 4 bases and J shed 9 bases, with 16 bases lying between them. Germline V lookup: CDR1 SGHVS, CDR2 FNYEAQ. In nucleotides, the CDR3 is TGTGCCAGCAGCTCCACCTACGGGTGGGGTGAGCAGTTCTTC. This translates into CASSSTYGWGEQFF.

As concerns this clonotype: Being one base from a much bigger clone, this may be a read error. V gene TRBV11-2 combines with J gene TRBJ2-4; D is perhaps TRBD2 (6 bases). V was pared by 2 bases and J by 11 bases, with 16 bases between. This CDR3 is 14 amino acids long. CDR1 and CDR2 (germline): SGHAT, FQNNGV. CDR3 nucleotides: TGTGCCAGCAGCTTACTCCCTGGTAGGGAGGTTCAGTACTTC. Translation gives CASSLLPGREVQYF.

The chain recombines TRBV30 with TRBJ2-2; 7 positions agree with TRBD1. CDR1 and CDR2 from the germline V gene are GTSNPN and SVGIG (reference sequence). The junction had 7 bases not matched to a gene; V was cut back by 2 bases and J by 7 bases. This CDR3 is built from 14 residues. Here the CDR3 DNA reads TGTGCCTGGAGTCGGGGACAGTACCACGGGGAGCTGTTTTTT. This translates into CAWSRGQYHGELFF.

The J gene is TRBJ2-3, the V gene TRBV7-2; no definite D call. Germline CDR1 is SGHTA and CDR2 is FQGNSA. CDR3 length: 18 amino acids. V was trimmed by 2 bases and J by 3 bases, leaving 21 bases between them. CDR3 protein: CASSLSFSRVSSTDTQYF. In DNA, the CDR3 is TGTGCCAGCAGCTTAAGTTTCTCCCGAGTAAGCAGTACAGATACGCAGTATTTT.

Only a few counts were recorded for this clonotype. J is TRBJ1-1 and V is TRBV7-9; D is ambiguous. Germline V gene lookup returns CDR1 SEHNR and CDR2 FQNEAQ (reference sequence). Trimming pared 2 bases from V and 1 base from J, leaving 5 bases between. The CDR3 extends over 13 amino acids. DNA of the CDR3: TGTGCCAGCAGCTTAAATTCGAACACTGAAGCTTTCTTT. It encodes CASSLNSNTEAFF. The full variable domain, with the rest looked up from reference TRBV7-9 and TRBJ1-1, is DTGVSQNPRHKITKRGQNVTFRCDPISEHNRLYWYRQTLGQGPEFLTYFQNEAQLEKSRLLSDRFSAERPKGSFSTLEIQRTEQGDSAMYLCASSLNSNTEAFFGQGTRLTVV.

This clonotype came up a few times. The chain combines TRBV7-2 with TRBJ1-1; D gene uncertain. CDR3 size: 14 residues. Trimming removed 5 bases from V and 4 bases from J, with 14 bases in between. The germline CDR1 and CDR2 sequences are SGHTA and FQGNSA. The CDR3: CASSQAIAFTEAFF. CDR3 nucleotide sequence: TGTGCCAGCAGCCAAGCGATAGCGTTCACTGAAGCTTTCTTT.

This clonotype was observed a handful of times. The chain combines TRBV20-1 with TRBJ1-2, with D uncertain. Trimming took 6 bases from V and 6 from J, leaving 14 bases between them. The CDR3 sequence is 12 residues long. Germline V CDR1 and CDR2: DFQATT, SNEGSKA (reference sequence). The CDR3, as DNA: TGCAGTGCCCCCGGTGGAGTTAATGGCTACACCTTC. Translation gives CSAPGGVNGYTF.

The gene calls are TRBV6-5 and TRBJ2-7; 7 positions agree with TRBD1. V lost 4 bases, J lost 6 bases, and 15 bases stayed unmatched. Germline CDR1 is MNHEY and CDR2 is SVGAGI. The CDR3 runs to 16 residues. The CDR3 spells CASSSLTGSKGAEQYF. The CDR3 region has the DNA TGTGCCAGCAGTTCCTTGACAGGGAGTAAGGGAGCCGAGCAGTACTTC.

Only a few counts were recorded for this clonotype. V gene TRBV6-2 or TRBV6-3 combines with J gene TRBJ2-4; 13 positions agree with TRBD2. V was pared by 6 bases and J by 6 bases, with 5 bases of the junction left unmatched. CDR3 length: 15 residues. Germline CDR1 is MNHEY and CDR2 is SVGEGT. CDR3 coding DNA: TGTGCCAGCAGCTTGACTAGCGGGGGGATAAACATTCAGTACTTC. This codes for CASSLTSGGINIQYF.

In its sample, this clonotype was seen a few times. The V gene is TRBV5-1, the J gene TRBJ1-1; D is ambiguous. CDR1 SGHRS and CDR2 YFSETQ come from the germline V gene. V was cut by 0 bases and J by 6 bases, with 12 bases left in between. This CDR3 is built from 14 residues. CDR3 sequence reads: CASSLAGRTSEAFF. CDR3 coding DNA: TGCGCCAGCAGCTTGGCTGGTCGTACCTCTGAAGCTTTCTTT. The full variable domain, in which reference TRBV5-1 and TRBJ1-1 provide the parts outside the CDR3, is KAGVTQTPRYLIKTRGQQVTLSCSPISGHRSVSWYQQTPGQGLQFLFEYFSETQRNKGNFPGRFSGRQFSNSRSEMNVSTLELGDSALYLCASSLAGRTSEAFFGQGTRLTVV.

The chain couples TRBV12-5 to TRBJ2-1; D gene uncertain. The ends were cut back, 7 bases at V and 6 bases at J, with 10 bases in the middle. Germline-derived CDR1 and CDR2 are LGHNT and FRNRAP. The CDR3 sequence is 12 residues long. The CDR3 reads CASAQNGNEQFF. CDR3 nucleotide sequence: TGTGCTAGTGCCCAGAATGGCAATGAGCAGTTCTTC.

This clonotype has more than one count but fewer than ten. This chain uses TRBV5-5 with TRBJ1-5; unclear D gene. This CDR3 region has 14 residues. The V and J ends lost 0 bases and 5 bases respectively, with 9 bases between them. The V gene's germline CDR1 is SGHKS and CDR2 YYEKEE (reference sequence). The CDR3 DNA reads as TGTGCCAGCAGCTTGGACAGCGACTATCAGCCCCAGCATTTT. The encoded protein is CASSLDSDYQPQHF.

This rearrangement joins TRBV6-6 to TRBJ1-4; TRBD1 might be the D (5 bases). Germline-derived CDR1 and CDR2 are MNHNY and SVGAGI (reference sequence). The CDR3 spans 17 residues. The V end was cut by 1 base, the J end by 0 bases, with 12 bases between. The CDR3 spells CASSYLWGLATNEKLFF. CDR3 DNA: TGTGCCAGCAGTTACTTGTGGGGACTTGCAACTAATGAAAAACTGTTTTTT.

This clonotype was observed a handful of times. The V call is TRBV12-5, the J call TRBJ2-5; D ambiguous. Per the germline V gene, CDR1 is LGHNT and CDR2 is FRNRAP. The V gene lost 3 bases and the J gene lost 6 bases, with 8 bases spanning the gap. The CDR3 consists of 12 residues. DNA for the CDR3: TGTGCTAGTGGTTTCGGTGGACAGACCCAGTACTTC. Residues: CASGFGGQTQYF.